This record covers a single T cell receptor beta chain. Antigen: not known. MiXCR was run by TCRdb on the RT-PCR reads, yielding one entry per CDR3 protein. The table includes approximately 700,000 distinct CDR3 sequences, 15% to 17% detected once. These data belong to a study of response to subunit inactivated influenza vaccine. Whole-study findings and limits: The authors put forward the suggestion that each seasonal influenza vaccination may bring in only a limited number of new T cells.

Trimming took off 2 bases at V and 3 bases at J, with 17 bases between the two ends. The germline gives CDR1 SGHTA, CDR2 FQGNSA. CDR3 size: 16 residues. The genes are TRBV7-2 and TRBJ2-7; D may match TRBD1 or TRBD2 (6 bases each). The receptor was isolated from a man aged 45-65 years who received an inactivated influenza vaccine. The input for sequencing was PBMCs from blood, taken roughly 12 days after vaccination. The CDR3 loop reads CASSLTQGGGGYEQYF. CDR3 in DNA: TGTGCCAGCAGCTTAACACAGGGTGGAGGGGGCTACGAGCAGTACTTC.